These T cell receptor beta chains were read from a single sample in a study of spatial heterogeneity in lung cancer. In TCRdb, the 5' RACE reads were re-called with MiXCR into one record per CDR3 protein. The sample has roughly 120,000 distinct CDR3 sequences, more than 10% seen once; the top ten hold roughly 17%. The sample consisted of PBMCs, taken at follow-up. Receptors originate from a male donor with early-stage non-small cell lung cancer. Both conserved end residues are part of each CDR3. D genes are given only for firm matches. Expanded clones are given a class, and other clones once, few, many or no size at all.

clone_size,d_call,v_call,j_call,cdr3_length,cdr3_nt,cdr3_aa
many,TRBD1,TRBV6-6,TRBJ1-1,15,TGTGCCAGCACCCAGACAGGGGGCATGAACACTGAAGCTTTCTTT,CASTQTGGMNTEAFF
.,.,TRBV4-2,TRBJ1-6,20,TGTGCCAGCAGCCAAGATCTAGTTTATCCAGGGAAATCCTATAATTCACCCCTCCACTTT,CASSQDLVYPGKSYNSPLHF
many,TRBD1,TRBV6-5,TRBJ1-2,12,TGTGCCAGCAGGACAGGGGAGTATGGCTACACCTTC,CASRTGEYGYTF
few,.,TRBV11-2,TRBJ2-3,13,TGTGCCAGCAGCTTAGATACGGGAGATACGCAGTATTTT,CASSLDTGDTQYF
few,.,TRBV28,TRBJ2-7,15,TGTGCCAGCAGTACACCAGGGGAGGGACCTTACGAGCAGTACTTC,CASSTPGEGPYEQYF
many,TRBD2,TRBV6-2/TRBV6-3,TRBJ2-1,16,TGTGCCAGCAGCCTCTTGACTAGCGGGCCGGCTGGTGAGCAGTTCTTC,CASSLLTSGPAGEQFF
few,.,TRBV12-3/TRBV12-4,TRBJ2-2,13,TGTGCCAGCCGAGCCTTAGAGATCGGGGAGCTGTTTTTT,CASRALEIGELFF
many,.,TRBV6-2/TRBV6-3,TRBJ2-3,14,TGTGCCAGCAGTTTGGGACTTTTCACAGATACGCAGTATTTT,CASSLGLFTDTQYF
few,.,TRBV7-3,TRBJ2-2,13,TGTGCCAGCGGCTATCCGAACACCGGGGAGCTGTTTTTT,CASGYPNTGELFF
few,TRBD1,TRBV6-5,TRBJ1-6,15,TGTGCCAGCAGCCCGGGACAGCTCTATAATTCACCCCTCCACTTT,CASSPGQLYNSPLHF
.,.,TRBV28,TRBJ1-2,14,TGTGCCAGCACCCTTGGCGGTCTTAACTATGGCTACACCTTC,CASTLGGLNYGYTF
.,.,TRBV27,TRBJ2-7,16,TGTGCCAGCGCGTACGGGGCCCACGCGGGTCTACGCGAGCAGTACTTC,CASAYGAHAGLREQYF